The clone carrying this TCR beta chain was seen more than once but under ten times. Its antigen is not known. A single heparinised draw of around 110 mL on average was taken per donor. The sample belongs to a study of beta chain features in type 1 diabetes. Study background: All samples together contributed 90 million to 110 million sorted cells for examination. Findings and caveats of the study: Type 1 diabetes patients showed fewer insertions and more deletions at VDJ junctions. Small HLA sub-analyses could not settle whether HLA shapes TCRB rearrangement.

Every isolated RNA sample was fully reverse transcribed, so sequencing captured expressed TCRB transcripts. Clones were sequenced by immunoSEQ multiplex PCR, and TCRdb holds only the in-frame ones, with some missing. The sample lists 300,000 to 400,000 clones, roughly 8% occurring once. This TCR derives from a woman aged 18-35 years in good health. The material sequenced was central memory CD4+ T cells from blood.

As DNA, the CDR3 is TGCGCCAGCAGCTTGACAGGGTTTGCCGGGGAGCTGTTTTTT. Amino acid sequence: CASSLTGFAGELFF. The chain carries TRBV5-1 and TRBJ2-2, with TRBD1 as a possible D gene (6 bases). The CDR3 loop spans 14 amino acids. Germline loops: CDR1 SGHRS, CDR2 YFSETQ. Trimming cost V 1 base and J 6 bases, with 10 bases left between them.